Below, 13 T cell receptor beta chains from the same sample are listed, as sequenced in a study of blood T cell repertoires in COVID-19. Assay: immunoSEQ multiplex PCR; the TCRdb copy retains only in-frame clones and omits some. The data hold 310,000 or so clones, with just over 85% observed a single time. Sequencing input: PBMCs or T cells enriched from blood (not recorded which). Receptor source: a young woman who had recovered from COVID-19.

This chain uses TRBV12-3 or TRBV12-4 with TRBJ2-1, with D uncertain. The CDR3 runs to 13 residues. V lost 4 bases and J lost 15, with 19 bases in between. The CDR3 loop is CASSSALHGQWFF. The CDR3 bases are TGTGCCAGCAGTTCCGCACTACACGGCCAGTGGTTCTTC.

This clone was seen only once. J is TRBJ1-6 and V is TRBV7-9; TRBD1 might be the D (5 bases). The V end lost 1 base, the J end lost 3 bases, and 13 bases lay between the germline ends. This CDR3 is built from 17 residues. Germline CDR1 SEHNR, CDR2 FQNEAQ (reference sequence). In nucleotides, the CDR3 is TGTGCCAGCAGCTTAGGAGGTGGGGCCTTCTATAATTCACCCCTCCACTTT. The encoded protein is CASSLGGGAFYNSPLHF.

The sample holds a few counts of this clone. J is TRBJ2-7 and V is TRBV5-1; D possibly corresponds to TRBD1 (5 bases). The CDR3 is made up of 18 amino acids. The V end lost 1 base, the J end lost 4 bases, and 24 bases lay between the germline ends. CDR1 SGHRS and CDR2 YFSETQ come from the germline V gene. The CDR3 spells CASSLILWAGPDPYEQYF. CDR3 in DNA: TGCGCCAGCAGCTTGATCTTATGGGCAGGGCCAGATCCTTACGAGCAGTACTTC.

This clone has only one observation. The DNA of the CDR3 is TGTGCCAGCAGCCAAGGTAGCCGGGGTGCTGAAGCTTTCTTT. It yields the protein CASSQGSRGAEAFF. The chain links TRBV3-1 (or the pseudogene TRBV3-2) to TRBJ1-1; no definite D call. The germline V gene encodes CDR1 LGHDT and CDR2 YNNKEL (reference sequence). V was shortened by 1 base and J by 6 bases, with 12 bases between the two germline ends. The CDR3 totals 14 residues.

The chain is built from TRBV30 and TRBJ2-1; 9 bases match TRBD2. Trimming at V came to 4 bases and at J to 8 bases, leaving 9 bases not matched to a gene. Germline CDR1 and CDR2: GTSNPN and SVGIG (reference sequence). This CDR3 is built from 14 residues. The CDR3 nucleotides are TGTGCCTGGACTATAGCGGGAGTCGGGGATGAGCAGTTCTTC. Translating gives CAWTIAGVGDEQFF.

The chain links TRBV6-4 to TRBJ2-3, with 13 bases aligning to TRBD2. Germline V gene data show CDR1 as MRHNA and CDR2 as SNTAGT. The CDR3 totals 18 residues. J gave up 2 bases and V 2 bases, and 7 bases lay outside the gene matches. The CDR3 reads CASSDPWTSGRPTDTQYF. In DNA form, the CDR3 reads TGTGCCAGCAGTGACCCTTGGACTAGCGGGAGACCCACAGATACGCAGTATTTT.

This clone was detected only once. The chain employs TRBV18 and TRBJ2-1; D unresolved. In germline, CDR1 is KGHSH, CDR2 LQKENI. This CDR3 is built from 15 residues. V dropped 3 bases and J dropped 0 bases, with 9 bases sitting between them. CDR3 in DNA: TGTGCCAGCTCACCGGATCGGAGCTCCTACAATGAGCAGTTCTTC. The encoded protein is CASSPDRSSYNEQFF.

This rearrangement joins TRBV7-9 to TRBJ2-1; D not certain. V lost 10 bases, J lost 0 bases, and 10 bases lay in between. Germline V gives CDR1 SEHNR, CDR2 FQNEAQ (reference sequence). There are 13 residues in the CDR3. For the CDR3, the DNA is TGTGCCATGCAGTCTAGCTCCTACAATGAGCAGTTCTTC. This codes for CAMQSSSYNEQFF.

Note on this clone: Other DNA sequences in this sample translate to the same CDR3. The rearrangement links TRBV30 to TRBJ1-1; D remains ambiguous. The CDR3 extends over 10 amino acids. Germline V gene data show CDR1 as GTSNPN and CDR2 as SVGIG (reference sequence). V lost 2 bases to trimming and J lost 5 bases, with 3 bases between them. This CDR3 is CAWSRTEAFF. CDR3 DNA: TGTGCCTGGAGTCGGACTGAAGCTTTCTTT.

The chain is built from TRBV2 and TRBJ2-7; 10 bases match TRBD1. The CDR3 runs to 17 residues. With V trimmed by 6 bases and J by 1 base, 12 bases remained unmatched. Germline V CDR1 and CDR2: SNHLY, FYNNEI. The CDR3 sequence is CASRVPGQGPASYEQYF. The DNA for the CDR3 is TGTGCCAGCAGAGTCCCGGGACAGGGGCCGGCGTCCTACGAGCAGTACTTC.

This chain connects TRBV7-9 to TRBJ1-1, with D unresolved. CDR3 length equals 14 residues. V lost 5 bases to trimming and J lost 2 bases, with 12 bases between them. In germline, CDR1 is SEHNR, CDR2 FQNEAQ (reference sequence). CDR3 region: CASSLSSVNTEAFF. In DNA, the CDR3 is TGTGCCAGCAGCCTTAGTTCGGTTAACACTGAAGCTTTCTTT. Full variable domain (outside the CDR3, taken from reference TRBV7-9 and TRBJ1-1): DTGVSQNPRHKITKRGQNVTFRCDPISEHNRLYWYRQTLGQGPEFLTYFQNEAQLEKSRLLSDRFSAERPKGSFSTLEIQRTEQGDSAMYLCASSLSSVNTEAFFGQGTRLTVV.

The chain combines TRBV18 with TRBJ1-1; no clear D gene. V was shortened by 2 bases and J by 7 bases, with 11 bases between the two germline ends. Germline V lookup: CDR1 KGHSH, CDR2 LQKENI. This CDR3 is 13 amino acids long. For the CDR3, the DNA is TGTGCCAGCTCACCAATGTCCAGTGTTGAAGCTTTCTTT. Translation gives CASSPMSSVEAFF.

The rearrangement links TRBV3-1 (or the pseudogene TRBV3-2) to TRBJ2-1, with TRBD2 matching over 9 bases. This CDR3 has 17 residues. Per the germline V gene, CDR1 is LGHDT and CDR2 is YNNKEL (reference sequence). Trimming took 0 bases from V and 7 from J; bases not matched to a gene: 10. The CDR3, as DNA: TGTGCCAGCAGCCAAGATCTCTGGCTAGCGGGGCGTAATGAGCAGTTCTTC. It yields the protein CASSQDLWLAGRNEQFF.